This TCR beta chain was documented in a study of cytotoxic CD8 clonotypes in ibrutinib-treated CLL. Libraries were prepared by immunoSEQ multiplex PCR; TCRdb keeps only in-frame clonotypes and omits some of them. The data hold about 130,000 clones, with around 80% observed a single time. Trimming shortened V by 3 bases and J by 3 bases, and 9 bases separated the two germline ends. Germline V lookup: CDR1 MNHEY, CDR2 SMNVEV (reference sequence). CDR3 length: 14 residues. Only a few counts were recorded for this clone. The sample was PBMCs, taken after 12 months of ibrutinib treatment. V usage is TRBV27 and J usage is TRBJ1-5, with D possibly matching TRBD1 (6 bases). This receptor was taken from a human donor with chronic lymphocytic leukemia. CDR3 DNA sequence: TGTGCCAGCAGTTTCTACAGGGTCAATCAGCCCCAGCATTTT. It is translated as CASSFYRVNQPQHF.